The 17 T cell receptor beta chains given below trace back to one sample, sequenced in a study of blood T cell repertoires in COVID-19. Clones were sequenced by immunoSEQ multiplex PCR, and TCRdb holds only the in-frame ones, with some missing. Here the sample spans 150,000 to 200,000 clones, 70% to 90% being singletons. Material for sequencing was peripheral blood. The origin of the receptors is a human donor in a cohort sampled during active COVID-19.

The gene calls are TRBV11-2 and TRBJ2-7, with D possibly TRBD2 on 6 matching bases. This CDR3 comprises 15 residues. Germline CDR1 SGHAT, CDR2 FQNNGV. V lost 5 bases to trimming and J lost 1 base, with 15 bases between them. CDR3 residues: CASSRTNQGSYEQYF. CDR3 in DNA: TGTGCCAGCAGCCGGACTAACCAAGGATCCTACGAGCAGTACTTC.

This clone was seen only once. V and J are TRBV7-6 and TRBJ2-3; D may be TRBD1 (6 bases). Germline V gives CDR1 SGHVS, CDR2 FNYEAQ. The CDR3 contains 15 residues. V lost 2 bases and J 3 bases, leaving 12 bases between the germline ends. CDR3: CASSLWPGETDTQYF. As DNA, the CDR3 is TGTGCCAGCAGCTTATGGCCAGGGGAAACAGATACGCAGTATTTT.

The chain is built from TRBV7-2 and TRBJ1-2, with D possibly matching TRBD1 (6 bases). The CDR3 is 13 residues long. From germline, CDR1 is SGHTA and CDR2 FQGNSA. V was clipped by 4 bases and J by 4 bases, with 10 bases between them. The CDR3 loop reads CASSSTGLYGYTF. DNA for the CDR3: TGTGCCAGCAGCTCCACAGGGCTCTATGGCTACACCTTC.

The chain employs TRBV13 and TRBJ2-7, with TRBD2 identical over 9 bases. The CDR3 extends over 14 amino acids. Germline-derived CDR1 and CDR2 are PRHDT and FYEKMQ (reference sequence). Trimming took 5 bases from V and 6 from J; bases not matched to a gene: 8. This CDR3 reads CASSVSGRNIEQYF. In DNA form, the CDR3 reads TGTGCCAGCAGCGTTAGCGGGAGAAATATCGAGCAGTACTTC.

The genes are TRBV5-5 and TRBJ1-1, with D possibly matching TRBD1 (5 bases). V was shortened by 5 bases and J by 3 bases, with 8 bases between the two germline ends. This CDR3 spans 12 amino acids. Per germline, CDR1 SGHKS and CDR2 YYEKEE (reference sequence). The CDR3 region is CASSQGDTEAFF. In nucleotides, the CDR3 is TGTGCCAGCAGTCAGGGTGACACTGAAGCTTTCTTT.

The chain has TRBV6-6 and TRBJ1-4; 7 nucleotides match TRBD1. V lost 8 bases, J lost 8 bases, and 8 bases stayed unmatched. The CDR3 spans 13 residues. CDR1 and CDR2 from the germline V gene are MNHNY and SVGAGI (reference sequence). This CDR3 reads CASSGTDNEKLFF. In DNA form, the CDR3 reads TGTGCCAGCTCCGGGACAGATAACGAAAAACTGTTTTTT.

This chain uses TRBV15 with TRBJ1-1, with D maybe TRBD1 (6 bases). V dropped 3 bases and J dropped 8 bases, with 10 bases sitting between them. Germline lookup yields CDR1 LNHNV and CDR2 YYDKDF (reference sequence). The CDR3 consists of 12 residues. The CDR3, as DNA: TGTGCCACCAGCAGCACCGGGACAGAAGCTTTCTTT. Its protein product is CATSSTGTEAFF.

The CDR3 sequence: CASSLSGLNQPQHF. DNA for the CDR3: TGTGCCAGCAGTTTATCCGGACTCAATCAGCCCCAGCATTTT. V gene TRBV28 combines with J gene TRBJ1-5; no definite D call. V lost 1 base and J 3 bases, leaving 7 bases between the germline ends. Germline lookup yields CDR1 MDHEN and CDR2 SYDVKM. The CDR3 covers 14 residues.

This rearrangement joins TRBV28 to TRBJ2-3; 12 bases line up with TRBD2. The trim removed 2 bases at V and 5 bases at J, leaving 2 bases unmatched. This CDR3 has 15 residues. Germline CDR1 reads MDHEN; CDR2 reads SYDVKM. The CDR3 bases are TGTGCCAGCAGTTTACTAGCGGGAGGGGGAGATACGCAGTATTTT. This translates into CASSLLAGGGDTQYF.

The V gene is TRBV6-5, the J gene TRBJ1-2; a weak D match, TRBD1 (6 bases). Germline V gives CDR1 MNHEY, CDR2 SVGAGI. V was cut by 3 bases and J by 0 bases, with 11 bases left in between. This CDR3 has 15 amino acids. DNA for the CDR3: TGTGCCAGCAGTTATGGGGCAGGGGCTAACTATGGCTACACCTTC. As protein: CASSYGAGANYGYTF.

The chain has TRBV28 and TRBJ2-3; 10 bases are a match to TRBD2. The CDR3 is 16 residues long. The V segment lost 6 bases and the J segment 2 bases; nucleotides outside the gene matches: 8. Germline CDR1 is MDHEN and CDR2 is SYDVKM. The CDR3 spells CASSPGLAAFTDTQYF. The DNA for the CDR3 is TGTGCCAGCAGCCCCGGACTAGCGGCGTTCACAGATACGCAGTATTTT.

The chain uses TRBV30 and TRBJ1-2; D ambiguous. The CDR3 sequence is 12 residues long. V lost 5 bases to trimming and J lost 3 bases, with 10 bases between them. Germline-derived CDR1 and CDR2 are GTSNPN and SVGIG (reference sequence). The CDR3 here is CAWFSSYYGYTF. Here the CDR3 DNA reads TGTGCCTGGTTCTCGTCCTACTATGGCTACACCTTC.

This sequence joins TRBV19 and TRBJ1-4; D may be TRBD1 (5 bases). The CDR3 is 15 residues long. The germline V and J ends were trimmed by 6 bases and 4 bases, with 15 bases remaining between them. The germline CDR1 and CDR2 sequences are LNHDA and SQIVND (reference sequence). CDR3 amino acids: CASSRGAGNNEKLFF. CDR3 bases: TGTGCCAGTAGCCGTGGGGCAGGAAATAATGAAAAACTGTTTTTT.

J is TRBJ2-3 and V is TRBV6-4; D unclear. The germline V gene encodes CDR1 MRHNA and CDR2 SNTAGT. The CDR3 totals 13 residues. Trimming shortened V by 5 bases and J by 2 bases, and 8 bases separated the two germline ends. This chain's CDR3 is CASSLSYTDTQYF. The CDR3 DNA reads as TGTGCCAGCAGTCTTTCGTACACAGATACGCAGTATTTT.

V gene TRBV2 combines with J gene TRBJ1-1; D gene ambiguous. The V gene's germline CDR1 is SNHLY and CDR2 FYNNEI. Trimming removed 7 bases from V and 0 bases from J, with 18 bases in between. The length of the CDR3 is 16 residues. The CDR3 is CASTRDRRSMNTEAFF. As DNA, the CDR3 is TGTGCCAGCACAAGAGATCGTCGGTCAATGAACACTGAAGCTTTCTTT.

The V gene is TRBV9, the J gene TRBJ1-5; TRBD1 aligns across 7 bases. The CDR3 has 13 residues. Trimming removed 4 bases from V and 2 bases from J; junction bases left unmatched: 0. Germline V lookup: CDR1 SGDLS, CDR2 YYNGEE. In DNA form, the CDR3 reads TGTGCCAGCAGCCAGGGGGGCAATCAGCCCCAGCATTTT. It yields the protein CASSQGGNQPQHF.

CDR3 coding DNA: TGTGCCAGTAGTGTGGGACAGTTGCAAGAGACCCAGTACTTC. Encoded protein: CASSVGQLQETQYF. V is TRBV19 and J is TRBJ2-5; 7 nucleotides align to TRBD1. With 5 bases clipped from V and 2 bases from J, the junction kept 5 bases outside the gene matches. Germline V gene data show CDR1 as LNHDA and CDR2 as SQIVND (reference sequence). The CDR3 is 14 amino acids.